Below, 3 T cell receptor beta chains from the same sample are listed, as sequenced in a study of T cells in Graves' hyperthyroidism and ophthalmopathy. Template material for amplifying TCR beta CDR3 regions consisted of RNA transcripts. In the first-round RT-PCR of the TCR CDR3, the HTBI primer set was used. TCRdb reprocessed the multiplex PCR reads with MiXCR, giving one entry per CDR3 protein. Among 300,000 to 450,000 distinct CDR3 sequences, under 15% were seen once, and the ten largest hold approximately 30%. Sequencing was done on a sample of blood. These receptors were obtained from a woman aged 25 to 39 with Graves' hyperthyroidism.

The CDR3 loop reads CASSRIGTAWNQPQHF. DNA of the CDR3: TGTGCCAGCAGCAGGATCGGGACAGCCTGGAATCAGCCCCAGCATTTT. The chain joins TRBV12-3 or TRBV12-4 to TRBJ1-5; 7 positions agree with TRBD1. The CDR3 runs 16 residues. With V trimmed by 6 bases and J by 4 bases, 12 bases remained unmatched.

The rearrangement uses TRBV27 and TRBJ1-2; TRBD1 matches 8 bases. The germline V gene has CDR1 MNHEY and CDR2 SMNVEV (reference sequence). The CDR3 length is 16 residues. J was trimmed by 1 base and V by 2 bases; bases with no gene match: 6. CDR3 region: CASSLQGALGNYGYTF. The CDR3 coding sequence is TGTGCCAGCAGTTTACAGGGGGCGTTGGGTAACTATGGCTACACCTTC.

The chain carries TRBV7-3 and TRBJ2-5, with 13 positions matching TRBD2. Germline V gene sequence: CDR1 SGHTA, CDR2 FQGTGA. Unmatched junction bases numbered 1, after V lost 5 bases and J lost 1 base. CDR3 length: 15 amino acids. CDR3 region: CASSRTSGGQETQYF. CDR3 DNA: TGTGCCAGCAGCAGGACTAGCGGGGGCCAAGAGACCCAGTACTTC.